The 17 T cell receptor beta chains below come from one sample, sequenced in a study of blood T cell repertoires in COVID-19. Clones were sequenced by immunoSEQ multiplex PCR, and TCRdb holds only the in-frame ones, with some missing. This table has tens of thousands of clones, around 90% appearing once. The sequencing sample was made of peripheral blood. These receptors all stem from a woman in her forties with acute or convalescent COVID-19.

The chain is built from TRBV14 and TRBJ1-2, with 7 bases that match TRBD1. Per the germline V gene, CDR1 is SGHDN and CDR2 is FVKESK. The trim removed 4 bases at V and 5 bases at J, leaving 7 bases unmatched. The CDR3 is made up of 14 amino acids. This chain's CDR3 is CASSRDREVYGYTF. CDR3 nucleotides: TGTGCCAGCAGCCGAGACAGGGAGGTATATGGCTACACCTTC.

The CDR3 sequence: CASSWITGGGTEAFF. The CDR3 coding sequence is TGCGCCAGCAGCTGGATCACAGGGGGAGGCACTGAAGCTTTCTTT. The V and J genes are TRBV5-1 and TRBJ1-1; TRBD1 aligns across 8 bases. J gave up 4 bases and V 3 bases, and 8 bases lay outside the gene matches. The CDR3 runs to 15 residues. Germline-derived CDR1 and CDR2 are SGHRS and YFSETQ.

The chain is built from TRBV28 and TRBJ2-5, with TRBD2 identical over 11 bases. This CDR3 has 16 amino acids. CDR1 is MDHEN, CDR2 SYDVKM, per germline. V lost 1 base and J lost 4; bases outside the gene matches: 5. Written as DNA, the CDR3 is TGTGCCAGCAGTTTATCTCCTAGCGGGGGGCTAGAGACCCAGTACTTC. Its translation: CASSLSPSGGLETQYF.

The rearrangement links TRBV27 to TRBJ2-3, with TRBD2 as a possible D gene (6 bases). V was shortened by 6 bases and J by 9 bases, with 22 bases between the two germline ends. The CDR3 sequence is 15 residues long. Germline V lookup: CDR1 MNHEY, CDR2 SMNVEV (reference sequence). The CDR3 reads CASSRGSTVGNTQYF. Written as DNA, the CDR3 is TGTGCCAGCAGCCGGGGGTCGACGGTTGGGAACACGCAGTATTTT.

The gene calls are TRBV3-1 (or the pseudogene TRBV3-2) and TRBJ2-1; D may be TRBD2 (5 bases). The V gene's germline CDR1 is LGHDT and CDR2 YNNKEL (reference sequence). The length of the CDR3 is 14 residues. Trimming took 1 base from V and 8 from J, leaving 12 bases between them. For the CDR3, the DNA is TGTGCCAGCAGCCAAGCGGGGATGGAACATGAGCAGTTCTTC. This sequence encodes CASSQAGMEHEQFF.

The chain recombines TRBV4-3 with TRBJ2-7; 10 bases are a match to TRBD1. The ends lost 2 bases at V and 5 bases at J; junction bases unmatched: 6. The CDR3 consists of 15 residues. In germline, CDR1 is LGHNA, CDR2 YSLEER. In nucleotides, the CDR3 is TGCGCCAGCAGCCAATGGGACAGGGGAAACGACGAGCAGTACTTC. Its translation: CASSQWDRGNDEQYF.

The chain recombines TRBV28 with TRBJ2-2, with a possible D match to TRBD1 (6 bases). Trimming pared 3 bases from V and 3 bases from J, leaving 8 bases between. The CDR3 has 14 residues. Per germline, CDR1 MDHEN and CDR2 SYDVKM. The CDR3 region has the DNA TGTGCCAGCAGTTTTTACAGGGACACCGGGGAGCTGTTTTTT. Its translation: CASSFYRDTGELFF.

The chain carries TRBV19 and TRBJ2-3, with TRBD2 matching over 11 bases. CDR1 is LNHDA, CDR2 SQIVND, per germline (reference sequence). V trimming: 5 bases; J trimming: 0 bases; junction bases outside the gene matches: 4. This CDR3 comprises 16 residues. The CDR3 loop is CASSASGRTSTDTQYF. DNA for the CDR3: TGTGCCAGTAGTGCTAGCGGGAGGACTAGCACAGATACGCAGTATTTT.

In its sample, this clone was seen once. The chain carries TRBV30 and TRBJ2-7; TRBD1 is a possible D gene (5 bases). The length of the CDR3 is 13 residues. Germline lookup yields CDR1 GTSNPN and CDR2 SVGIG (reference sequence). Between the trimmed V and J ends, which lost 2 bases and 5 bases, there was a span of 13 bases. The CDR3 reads CAWSRQGRDEQYF. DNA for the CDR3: TGTGCCTGGAGTCGGCAGGGTCGCGACGAGCAGTACTTC.

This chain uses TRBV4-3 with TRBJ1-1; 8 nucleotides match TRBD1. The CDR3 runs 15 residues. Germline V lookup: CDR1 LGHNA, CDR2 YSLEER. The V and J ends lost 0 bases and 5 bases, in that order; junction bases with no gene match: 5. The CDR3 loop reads CASSQDLRGRTEAFF. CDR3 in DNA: TGCGCCAGCAGCCAAGATCTCAGGGGGCGTACTGAAGCTTTCTTT.

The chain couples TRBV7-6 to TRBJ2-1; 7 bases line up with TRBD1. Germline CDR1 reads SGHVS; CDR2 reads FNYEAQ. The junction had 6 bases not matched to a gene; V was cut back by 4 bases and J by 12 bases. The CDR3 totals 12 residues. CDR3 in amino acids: CASSWTGSGQFF. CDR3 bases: TGTGCCAGCAGCTGGACAGGTTCGGGGCAGTTCTTC.

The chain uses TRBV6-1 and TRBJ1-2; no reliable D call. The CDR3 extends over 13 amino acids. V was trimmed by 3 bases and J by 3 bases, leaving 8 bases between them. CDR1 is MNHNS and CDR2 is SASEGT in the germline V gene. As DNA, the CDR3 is TGTGCCAGCAGTGATCAACTGGACTATGGCTACACCTTC. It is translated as CASSDQLDYGYTF.

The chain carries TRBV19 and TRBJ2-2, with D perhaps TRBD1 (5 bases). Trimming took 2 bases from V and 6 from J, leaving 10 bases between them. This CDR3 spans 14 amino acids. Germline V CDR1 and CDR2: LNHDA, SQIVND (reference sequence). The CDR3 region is CASSISREAGELFF. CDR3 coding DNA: TGTGCCAGTAGTATATCCAGGGAAGCCGGGGAGCTGTTTTTT.

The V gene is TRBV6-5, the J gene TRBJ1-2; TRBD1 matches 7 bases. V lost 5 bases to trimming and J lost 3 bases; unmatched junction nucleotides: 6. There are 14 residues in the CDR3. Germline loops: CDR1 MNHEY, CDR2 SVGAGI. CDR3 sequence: CASSKFGQDYGYTF. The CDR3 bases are TGTGCCAGCAGTAAGTTCGGACAGGACTATGGCTACACCTTC.

CDR3 in DNA: TGTGCCAGCAGCCGACGGGAATATGGAAATCAGCCCCAGCATTTT. Translated, it gives CASSRREYGNQPQHF. V gene TRBV28 combines with J gene TRBJ1-5, with D uncertain. The CDR3 is 15 amino acids. V gave up 6 bases and J gave up 4 bases, with 16 bases separating them. Germline V CDR1 and CDR2: MDHEN, SYDVKM.

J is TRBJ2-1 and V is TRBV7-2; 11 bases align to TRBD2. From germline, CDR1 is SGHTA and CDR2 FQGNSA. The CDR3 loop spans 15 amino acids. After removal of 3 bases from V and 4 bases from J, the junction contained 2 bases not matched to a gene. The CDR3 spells CASSFGLAGYNEQFF. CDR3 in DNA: TGTGCCAGCAGCTTCGGACTAGCGGGTTACAATGAGCAGTTCTTC.

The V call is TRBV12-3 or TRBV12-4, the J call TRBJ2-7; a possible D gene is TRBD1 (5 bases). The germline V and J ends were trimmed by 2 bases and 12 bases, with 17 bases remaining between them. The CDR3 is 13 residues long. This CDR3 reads CASSLPGPTGRYF. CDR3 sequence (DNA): TGTGCCAGCAGTTTACCAGGGCCGACCGGGCGGTACTTC.